One sample yielded the 18 T cell receptor beta chains listed below, sequenced in a study of blood T cell repertoires in COVID-19. Measured with immunoSEQ multiplex PCR; TCRdb has only the in-frame clones, and not every one. The sample lists about 140,000 clones, under 80% occurring once. Sequencing was performed on peripheral blood. These receptors all come from a man at least 80 years old with acute or convalescent COVID-19.

The DNA for the CDR3 is TGTGCCAGCAGTTACGGATCCGCGCGGTACTACGAGCAGTACTTC. Residues: CASSYGSARYYEQYF. The V call is TRBV6-2 or TRBV6-3, the J call TRBJ2-7; no reliable D call. The V end was cut by 2 bases, the J end by 3 bases, with 14 bases between. The CDR3 length is 15 residues. CDR1 and CDR2 (germline): MNHEY, SVGEGT.

V and J are TRBV7-2 and TRBJ2-2; 10 bases map to TRBD1. The junction had 6 bases not matched to a gene; V was cut back by 5 bases and J by 6 bases. The CDR3 spans 15 residues. Per the germline V gene, CDR1 is SGHTA and CDR2 is FQGNSA. Written as DNA, the CDR3 is TGTGCCAGCAGCGCCAGGACAGGGGGTTCCGGGGAGCTGTTTTTT. Its translation is CASSARTGGSGELFF.

This chain links TRBV7-2 with TRBJ1-1; D gene ambiguous. This CDR3 spans 16 amino acids. Germline assignment: CDR1 SGHTA and CDR2 FQGNSA. V gave up 1 base and J gave up 4 bases, with 16 bases separating them. The CDR3 reads CASSLVGTGASTEAFF. The CDR3 region has the DNA TGTGCCAGCAGCTTAGTTGGAACGGGAGCGAGCACTGAAGCTTTCTTT.

This chain connects TRBV5-1 to TRBJ2-3; the D gene is possibly TRBD1 (6 bases). This CDR3 is built from 14 residues. Germline CDR1 is SGHRS and CDR2 is YFSETQ. Trimming removed 0 bases from V and 4 bases from J, with 9 bases in between. CDR3 region: CASSLGGPADTQYF. The CDR3 bases are TGCGCCAGCAGCTTGGGGGGGCCCGCAGATACGCAGTATTTT.

The table lists this clone with a few counts. The gene calls are TRBV30 and TRBJ1-1; no reliable D call. The germline gives CDR1 GTSNPN, CDR2 SVGIG (reference sequence). The V and J ends lost 3 bases and 5 bases respectively, with 10 bases between them. This CDR3 region has 12 residues. DNA of the CDR3: TGTGCCTGGAGCCTCCGAGTTACTGAAGCTTTCTTT. This sequence encodes CAWSLRVTEAFF.

The rearrangement links TRBV6-1 to TRBJ2-7, with TRBD1 identical over 10 bases. The CDR3 has 15 amino acids. V gave up 3 bases and J gave up 3 bases; unmatched junction bases: 5. The germline V gene encodes CDR1 MNHNS and CDR2 SASEGT. CDR3 sequence reads: CASSDRDRGDYEQYF. CDR3 DNA: TGTGCCAGCAGTGACCGGGACAGGGGAGACTACGAGCAGTACTTC.

This clone showed up just once. J is TRBJ2-2 and V is TRBV7-3; D gene uncertain. The V end lost 1 base, the J end lost 5 bases, and 5 bases lay between the germline ends. This CDR3 is built from 13 residues. CDR1 is SGHTA, CDR2 FQGTGA, per germline. CDR3 bases: TGTGCCAGCAGCTTAAGCAGAACCGGGGAGCTGTTTTTT. Its protein product is CASSLSRTGELFF.

This clone was counted once. V gene TRBV14 combines with J gene TRBJ2-7; TRBD2 matches at 7 bases. Germline V gene data show CDR1 as SGHDN and CDR2 as FVKESK. Trimming took 2 bases from V and 4 from J; bases not matched to a gene: 5. CDR3 length equals 14 residues. The CDR3 region is CASSQSWRGYEQYF. Written as DNA, the CDR3 is TGTGCCAGCAGCCAATCCTGGCGGGGGTACGAGCAGTACTTC.

V and J are TRBV2 and TRBJ2-4, with D possibly being TRBD1 (6 bases). The CDR3 runs 15 residues. Germline values: CDR1 SNHLY, CDR2 FYNNEI. Trimming pared 3 bases from V and 7 bases from J, leaving 16 bases between. The DNA for the CDR3 is TGTGCCAGCAGTGATGATGGTCAGGGGTGGAACATTCAGTACTTC. It is translated as CASSDDGQGWNIQYF.

The chain carries TRBV2 and TRBJ1-1; D is undetermined. The CDR3 sequence is 15 residues long. Deletions cut 2 bases from V and 4 bases from J, with 14 bases between. Germline V CDR1 and CDR2: SNHLY, FYNNEI. This CDR3 is CASSESRVWSTEAFF. DNA for the CDR3: TGTGCCAGCAGTGAATCGAGGGTTTGGAGCACTGAAGCTTTCTTT.

The genes are TRBV5-1 and TRBJ1-4; D is possibly TRBD1 (5 bases). This CDR3 is built from 15 residues. In germline, CDR1 is SGHRS, CDR2 YFSETQ. Between the trimmed V and J ends, which lost 0 bases and 8 bases, there was a span of 14 bases. The CDR3: CASSLDIVTEEKLFF. The CDR3 DNA sequence: TGCGCCAGCAGCTTGGATATTGTGACAGAAGAAAAACTGTTTTTT.

The chain uses TRBV19 and TRBJ1-2, with 10 bases aligning to TRBD1. This CDR3 is built from 15 residues. The V segment lost 6 bases and the J segment 4 bases; nucleotides outside the gene matches: 8. CDR1 LNHDA and CDR2 SQIVND come from the germline V gene (reference sequence). In DNA form, the CDR3 reads TGTGCCAGTAGGACAGGGGGCTCTGGTGGCTATGGCTACACCTTC. It yields the protein CASRTGGSGGYGYTF. Complete variable domain (other parts from reference TRBV19 and TRBJ1-2): DGGITQSPKYLFRKEGQNVTLSCEQNLNHDAMYWYRQDPGQGLRLIYYSQIVNDFQKGDIAEGYSVSREKKESFPLTVTSAQKNPTAFYLCASRTGGSGGYGYTFGSGTRLTVV.

Only one count was recorded for this clone. V usage is TRBV19 and J usage is TRBJ1-2, with 9 bases fitting TRBD1. Germline values: CDR1 LNHDA, CDR2 SQIVND (reference sequence). CDR3 length: 15 amino acids. The trim removed 3 bases at V and 1 base at J, leaving 3 bases unmatched. The CDR3 spells CASSIVDRGNYGYTF. CDR3 DNA: TGTGCCAGTAGTATTGTGGACAGGGGTAACTATGGCTACACCTTC.

Details on this clone: Other DNA sequences in the same sample also yield this CDR3. The V call is TRBV5-1, the J call TRBJ1-5, with D unclear. The germline CDR1 and CDR2 sequences are SGHRS and YFSETQ. CDR3 length: 15 amino acids. V shed 2 bases and J shed 1 base, with 10 bases lying between them. The CDR3 DNA sequence: TGCGCCAGCAGCTTAGAGGGAGGAAGCAATCAGCCCCAGCATTTT. It codes for CASSLEGGSNQPQHF.

V is TRBV28 and J is TRBJ2-3, with D possibly TRBD2 on 5 matching bases. Germline values: CDR1 MDHEN, CDR2 SYDVKM. This CDR3 comprises 15 residues. Trimming left V 3 bases short and J 1 base short, with 11 bases between. CDR3 bases: TGTGCCAGCAGTTTCCGGGGAGAGGGCACAGATACGCAGTATTTT. This sequence encodes CASSFRGEGTDTQYF. Supplemented by reference TRBV28 and TRBJ2-3, the full variable domain reads DVKVTQSSRYLVKRTGEKVFLECVQDMDHENMFWYRQDPGLGLRLIYFSYDVKMKEKGDIPEGYSVSREKKERFSLILESASTNQTSMYLCASSFRGEGTDTQYFGPGTRLTVL.

The J gene is TRBJ1-1, the V gene TRBV5-5; no clear D. This CDR3 region has 16 residues. Trimming left V 3 bases short and J 2 bases short, with 17 bases between. Looked up from germline, CDR1 is SGHKS and CDR2 is YYEKEE (reference sequence). The CDR3 DNA sequence: TGTGCCAGCAGCTCACCATCAACGGCAGGAAACACTGAAGCTTTCTTT. It specifies CASSSPSTAGNTEAFF.

The chain employs TRBV5-1 and TRBJ2-5; 11 nucleotides align to TRBD2. The V segment lost 2 bases and the J segment 7 bases; nucleotides outside the gene matches: 1. Per the germline V gene, CDR1 is SGHRS and CDR2 is YFSETQ. The CDR3 is made up of 13 amino acids. CDR3 loop: CASSFTSGGTQYF. In DNA, the CDR3 is TGCGCCAGCAGCTTTACTAGCGGGGGGACCCAGTACTTC.

The genes are TRBV7-8 and TRBJ1-5; D is undetermined. V dropped 2 bases and J dropped 4 bases, with 6 bases sitting between them. This CDR3 comprises 13 residues. Germline loops: CDR1 SGHVS, CDR2 FQNEAQ. The CDR3 here is CASSLSGNQPQHF. CDR3 bases: TGTGCCAGCAGCTTAAGCGGAAATCAGCCCCAGCATTTT.